This T cell receptor (beta chain) was profiled in a study of control samples from healthy donors and cancer patients. The ends lost 5 bases at V and 5 bases at J; junction bases unmatched: 6. The CDR3 runs 14 residues. Germline V gives CDR1 MDHEN, CDR2 SYDVKM. The repertoire was sequenced with immunoSEQ multiplex PCR; TCRdb's copy has only in-frame clones and lacks some. The sample includes a few hundred thousand clones, around nine tenths of them seen just once. The chain combines TRBV28 with TRBJ2-1; 7 bases map to TRBD2. The sequenced sample consisted of PBMCs. The receptor's source is a man aged 35-49 years with head and neck cancer. The CDR3 is CASSKTSVHNEQFF. As DNA, the CDR3 is TGTGCCAGCAGTAAAACTAGCGTCCACAATGAGCAGTTCTTC.